This T cell receptor (beta chain) appears in the sequencing data of a study of CD8 T cells in Susac syndrome. Random hexamers were used to reverse transcribe roughly 0.45 to 1 ug of RNA. It was immunoSEQ multiplex PCR that amplified TCR beta CDR3 across 54 Vbeta and 13 Jbeta. One entry per CDR3 protein results from TCRdb running MiXCR on the immunoSEQ multiplex PCR reads. The table records approximately 130,000 distinct CDR3 sequences, more than 75% of them present only once. This CDR3 region has 13 residues. V was clipped by 6 bases and J by 4 bases, with 13 bases between them. CDR1 is LNHDA, CDR2 SQIVND, per germline (reference sequence).

The rearrangement joins TRBV19 to TRBJ2-7; D is perhaps TRBD2 (5 bases). The specimen was CD8+ T cells from PBMCs. The receptor was isolated from a human donor with multiple sclerosis. As DNA, the CDR3 is TGTGCCAGTAGAATGGCGGGCGGATACGAGCAGTACTTC. Amino acids: CASRMAGGYEQYF.